The next 6 T cell receptor beta chains were all read from a single sample in a study of blood T cell repertoires in COVID-19. Here immunoSEQ multiplex PCR was the method, and the copy in TCRdb shows in-frame clones only, minus some. The data show just over 250,000 clones, 88% seen once. Sequenced material: peripheral blood. The receptors here all came from a man between 60 and 75 years old who had recovered from COVID-19.

V is TRBV19 and J is TRBJ1-6; TRBD1 matches at 7 bases. V dropped 6 bases and J dropped 14; count of bases not matched to a gene: 13. CDR1 LNHDA and CDR2 SQIVND come from the germline V gene (reference sequence). This CDR3 is 14 amino acids long. The CDR3 loop is CASSGRQGVVSLHF. For the CDR3, the DNA is TGTGCCAGTAGCGGCAGGCAGGGGGTGGTATCCCTCCACTTT.

This sequence joins TRBV5-6 and TRBJ2-7; D is possibly TRBD1 (5 bases). The CDR3 consists of 15 residues. V was cut by 1 base and J by 4 bases, with 15 bases left in between. The germline V gene has CDR1 SGHDT and CDR2 YYEEEE. For the CDR3, the DNA is TGTGCCAGCAGCTTGTGGGGCAGCGCGACATACGAGCAGTACTTC. Its translation is CASSLWGSATYEQYF.

The J gene is TRBJ2-5, the V gene TRBV5-6; 9 bases map to TRBD2. The CDR3 is 14 residues long. CDR1 is SGHDT and CDR2 is YYEEEE in the germline V gene. The ends lost 3 bases at V and 4 bases at J; junction bases unmatched: 4. The CDR3 loop reads CASSYGTSLETQYF. The DNA for the CDR3 is TGTGCCAGCAGCTACGGGACTAGCTTAGAGACCCAGTACTTC.

This CDR3 is CASRRERGMSYEQYF. The CDR3 DNA follows: TGTGCCAGCAGGAGGGAGCGGGGGATGTCCTACGAGCAGTACTTC. V and J are TRBV27 and TRBJ2-7, with 8 bases identical to TRBD2. Germline CDR1 MNHEY, CDR2 SMNVEV (reference sequence). This CDR3 has 15 amino acids. With V trimmed by 6 bases and J by 1 base, 8 bases remained unmatched.

In regard to this clone: Other nucleotide sequences in the sample specify the same CDR3. The CDR3 nucleotides are TGTGCCAGTTCAATCCCGGGACAGTCTTACGAGCAGTACTTC. This codes for CASSIPGQSYEQYF. The genes are TRBV19 and TRBJ2-7; the match to TRBD1 covers 7 bases. The ends lost 8 bases at V and 4 bases at J; junction bases unmatched: 11. The V gene's germline CDR1 is LNHDA and CDR2 SQIVND (reference sequence). This CDR3 comprises 14 residues.

The chain couples TRBV5-1 to TRBJ1-5; D is perhaps TRBD1 (5 bases). CDR3 size: 15 residues. Germline values: CDR1 SGHRS, CDR2 YFSETQ. Trimming cost V 3 bases and J 0 bases, with 10 bases left between them. CDR3 in amino acids: CASSSGISSNQPQHF. The CDR3 DNA sequence: TGCGCCAGCAGCTCAGGGATCTCTAGCAATCAGCCCCAGCATTTT.